This T cell receptor beta chain was sequenced for a study of shared clonotypes between healthy human individuals (dated by TCRdb to about 2020). Background for the entire study: Two women and a few men aged 18 to 49 years were included in the cohort. Leukapheresis yielded between about 0.94 and 8.9 billion PBMCs per donor. Blood TCR repertoires of about five healthy adults were deeply sequenced to estimate repertoire size and the extent of clonotype sharing between individuals. For each donor, three plates each were used for CD4 naive and CD4 memory, two plates were used for CD8 naive, and one plate was used for CD8 memory. To increase sequencing depth and limit assay-specific biases, TCR repertoire library preparation and sequencing were carried out by different laboratories using diverse techniques. Results the study describes overall, beyond this receptor: Estimated clonotype richness was generally larger for naive than for memory subsets. Incomplete sequencing was indicated by rarefaction of sorted-subset datasets, despite the large sequencing depth. About 5% of naive CD4, 3.5% of naive CD8, about 2.5% of memory CD4, and 0.4% of memory CD8 clonotypes were shared across a few donors. Sampling was restricted to blood, and TCR repertoires in tissues likely differ from the TCR repertoires found in blood. Pairwise subsampling indicated that sequencing depth was expected to affect the degree of clonotype sharing among donors. Compared with non-shared clonotypes, clonotypes shared by all four sorted-subset donors had higher generation probabilities. The small number of donors limited the genetic and exposure-history diversity represented.

A remark on this clone: Its antigen is not yet known. Base quality data are lacking; no much larger clone is found one base away.

CDR1 MNHEY and CDR2 SMNVEV are derived from the germline V gene (reference sequence). From the cysteine up to the phenylalanine, the CDR3 has a length of 16 residues. Here the CDR3 DNA is all that survives: 48 bases in frame from base 1. Trimmed from V: 4 bases; trimmed from J: 5 bases; junction bases lacking a gene match: 12. CD8 naive samples were CD45RO-negative cells positively selected for CCR7, giving a CD45RA+CCR7+ population that excluded TemRA cells. Donors were healthy HIV-negative adults with no recently reported acute infections or vaccinations. Only Caucasian adults living in Nashville, Tennessee, USA were represented among the donors. Blood was collected by leukapheresis, and PBMCs were isolated by Ficoll-Histopaque density gradient centrifugation and then cryopreserved in liquid nitrogen vapor phase. Analytical flow cytometry was used to check the purity and quantity of each magnetically sorted T cell population. Genomic DNA was isolated from each sorted fraction and quantified by UV absorbance on a Nanodrop 2000c.

Using the deep immunoSEQ assay, multiplex PCR amplified TCR CDR3 regions from genomic DNA. Genomic DNA extracted from each cell subset was distributed evenly over all wells of several immunoSEQ 96-well plates, and each plate served as one replicate. Each replicate PCR for sorted subsets received around 200 ng genomic DNA, equal to 30,000 or so T cell genomes. Purified libraries were quantified with a Qubit 3.0 fluorometer, sized on a Bioanalyzer 2100, and re-quantified with the KAPA Library Quantification kit. Every immunoSEQ 96-well plate was sequenced on a dedicated single-read 150-cycle Illumina NextSeq 550 flow cell. The source study handled its data this way. Because the immunoSEQ output held only junctional sequences and lacked quality scores, the filtering could not match the filtering applied to full-length reads. To assign V/J genes and CDR3, sequences were annotated against IMGT germline references using PyIR, a Python wrapper for IgBLAST v1.9. Any read was removed if the V/J assignment was weak (E-value above 1e-6), the CDR3 was missing, or the read contained stop codons, out-of-frame junctions, or ambiguous translated residues. V3J clonotypes were defined as sequences sharing the same inferred V gene, J gene, and CDR3 amino acid sequence. Percentage overlap between repertoires was calculated by dividing the number of shared unique clonotypes by the size of the smaller repertoire. Richness of each repertoire was evaluated using RTK rarefaction, the Chao1 estimator, and Recon v2.1 estimates of unobserved clonotypes. Generation probabilities were computed with OLGA for all TCRbeta clonotypes obtained by the gDNA method from a handful of donors. The source is immuneACCESS, and TCRdb retained only in-frame sequences with V and J called. Part of the clones is not carried over; for the studies checked, unresolved V genes explain less than half of this, and the remainder is unexplained. The V and J calls and clone size are taken from that table; D and trimming were inferred from the DNA. The sample data list around 2,100,000 clones, and approximately 95% of these were observed just once. The ten top clones hold 1% to 1.5% of the sample.

The sample was naive CD8+ T cells sorted from blood. This specimen's cell subset or site label, per the study, means: CD45RA+CCR7+. The sequence joins TRBV27 to TRBJ2-7, with 9 middle bases fitting TRBD1. This receptor was obtained from a man between 18 and 35 years old in good health. The CDR3 has the sequence CASSSLTGGHLDEQYF. The nucleotide sequence is given as TGTGCCAGCAGTTCCCTTACAGGGGGCCACCTGGACGAGCAGTACTTC.